A single sample gave rise to the 13 T cell receptor beta chains below, sequenced in a study of human versus mouse CDR3 diversity and MHC coevolution. Measured with immunoSEQ multiplex PCR; TCRdb has only the in-frame clones, and not every one. The data contain roughly 80,000 clones, 80% to 95% of them singletons. Sequences were obtained from naive CD4+ T cells from blood. Subset reported: CD45RO-negative CD62L-positive naive CD4 T cells. These receptors came from a person between 25 and 75 years old in good health.

This clone was counted a few times. The chain joins TRBV19 to TRBJ2-3, with 11 bases that match TRBD2. From germline, CDR1 is LNHDA and CDR2 SQIVND (reference sequence). The V segment lost 4 bases and the J segment 2 bases; nucleotides outside the gene matches: 5. This CDR3 spans 16 amino acids. CDR3 protein: CASSTLAGGLTDTQYF. The CDR3 DNA sequence: TGTGCCAGTAGTACCCTAGCGGGGGGCCTCACAGATACGCAGTATTTT.

The chain's CDR3 is CASSLGDIKYEQYF. DNA for the CDR3: TGTGCCAGCAGCTTGGGGGACATAAAATACGAGCAGTACTTC. The V and J genes are TRBV13 and TRBJ2-7, with TRBD1 as a possible D gene (6 bases). Trimming took 3 bases from V and 4 from J, leaving 13 bases between them. Looked up from germline, CDR1 is PRHDT and CDR2 is FYEKMQ (reference sequence). This CDR3 has 14 amino acids.

This chain uses TRBV10-3 with TRBJ2-5; D not resolved. The CDR3 has 15 amino acids. Trimming shortened V by 2 bases and J by 5 bases, and 15 bases separated the two germline ends. Germline values: CDR1 ENHRY, CDR2 SYGVKD. Written as DNA, the CDR3 is TGTGCCATCAGTGAGGGAGAGACTGCCCGGGAGACCCAGTACTTC. It specifies CAISEGETARETQYF.

Regarding this clone: The DNA is omitted, as the CDR3 cannot be located on it reliably, and the CDR3 follows TCRdb's listing. The V call is TRBV27, the J call TRBJ1-1. The CDR3 is 13 residues long, ends included. Per germline, CDR1 MNHEY and CDR2 SMNVEV (reference sequence). The CDR3 spells CASSSSTGLEAFF.

The chain joins TRBV5-1 to TRBJ1-2; D remains unclear. Trimming removed 6 bases from V and 14 bases from J, with 14 bases in between. CDR3 length equals 10 residues. Germline V lookup: CDR1 SGHRS, CDR2 YFSETQ. The CDR3 region has the DNA TGCGCCAGCATTGGACGGAGGGATACCTTC. Translating gives CASIGRRDTF. The full variable domain, in which reference TRBV5-1 and TRBJ1-2 provide the parts outside the CDR3, is KAGVTQTPRYLIKTRGQQVTLSCSPISGHRSVSWYQQTPGQGLQFLFEYFSETQRNKGNFPGRFSGRQFSNSRSEMNVSTLELGDSALYLCASIGRRDTFGSGTRLTVV.

This chain connects TRBV7-6 to TRBJ2-5, with 8 bases that match TRBD2. V gave up 0 bases and J gave up 2 bases; unmatched junction bases: 5. The germline V gene has CDR1 SGHVS and CDR2 FNYEAQ. The CDR3 runs 16 residues. CDR3 protein: CASSLAPTSGQETQYF. CDR3 in DNA: TGTGCCAGCAGCTTAGCGCCTACTAGCGGACAAGAGACCCAGTACTTC.

V usage is TRBV7-6 and J usage is TRBJ2-1, with D possibly TRBD1 on 5 matching bases. In germline, CDR1 is SGHVS, CDR2 FNYEAQ. The CDR3 contains 16 residues. With 1 base removed from V and 0 bases from J, the gap between germline ends came to 10 bases. The CDR3 coding sequence is TGTGCCAGCAGCTTAGGGCAGGGTAGCTCCTACAATGAGCAGTTCTTC. Its protein product is CASSLGQGSSYNEQFF.

The chain uses TRBV2 and TRBJ2-1; TRBD1 aligns across 11 bases. The CDR3 extends over 12 amino acids. Germline CDR1 reads SNHLY; CDR2 reads FYNNEI. Germline trimming cut 7 bases from V and 13 bases from J; bases unmatched to any gene: 6. The CDR3 is CASTGQGAFQFF. The DNA of the CDR3 is TGTGCCAGCACCGGACAGGGGGCGTTCCAGTTCTTC.

The gene calls are TRBV7-2 and TRBJ1-1; D is unresolved. Germline V CDR1 and CDR2: SGHTA, FQGNSA. The V and J ends lost 7 bases and 11 bases respectively, with 20 bases between them. This CDR3 spans 13 amino acids. The CDR3 DNA sequence: TGTGCCAGCACCTTGTTCGGAGGGCAGCGCGCTTTCTTT. Residues: CASTLFGGQRAFF.

The gene calls are TRBV18 and TRBJ2-5, with TRBD2 identical over 12 bases. Germline V CDR1 and CDR2: KGHSH, LQKENI. There are 16 residues in the CDR3. The junction had 6 bases not matched to a gene; V was cut back by 2 bases and J by 5 bases. CDR3 sequence (DNA): TGTGCCAGCTCACCAAGGACTAGCGGGGCCCCGGAGACCCAGTACTTC. Amino acids: CASSPRTSGAPETQYF.

This sequence joins TRBV7-9 and TRBJ1-6; the D is unclear. Trimming took 1 base from V and 2 from J, leaving 6 bases between them. From germline, CDR1 is SEHNR and CDR2 FQNEAQ (reference sequence). This CDR3 has 15 amino acids. The CDR3 DNA is TGTGCCAGCAGCTTAGGGGAGACCTATAATTCACCCCTCCACTTT. Protein product: CASSLGETYNSPLHF.

CDR3 sequence: CASSVAGNYGYTF. Here the CDR3 DNA reads TGTGCCAGCAGCGTAGCAGGGAACTATGGCTACACCTTC. This chain joins TRBV9 and TRBJ1-2, with D possibly matching TRBD1 (5 bases). The CDR3 spans 13 residues. Trimming stripped 0 bases from V and 2 bases from J, with 5 bases between. Germline loops: CDR1 SGDLS, CDR2 YYNGEE.

V and J are TRBV2 and TRBJ2-3; weak D call: TRBD2 (6 bases). CDR3 length equals 14 residues. The germline CDR1 and CDR2 sequences are SNHLY and FYNNEI. The ends were cut back, 5 bases at V and 6 bases at J, with 15 bases in the middle. The CDR3 nucleotides are TGTGCCAGCAGTCGTGCCGTTCGGGGGGATACGCAGTATTTT. Translated: CASSRAVRGDTQYF.